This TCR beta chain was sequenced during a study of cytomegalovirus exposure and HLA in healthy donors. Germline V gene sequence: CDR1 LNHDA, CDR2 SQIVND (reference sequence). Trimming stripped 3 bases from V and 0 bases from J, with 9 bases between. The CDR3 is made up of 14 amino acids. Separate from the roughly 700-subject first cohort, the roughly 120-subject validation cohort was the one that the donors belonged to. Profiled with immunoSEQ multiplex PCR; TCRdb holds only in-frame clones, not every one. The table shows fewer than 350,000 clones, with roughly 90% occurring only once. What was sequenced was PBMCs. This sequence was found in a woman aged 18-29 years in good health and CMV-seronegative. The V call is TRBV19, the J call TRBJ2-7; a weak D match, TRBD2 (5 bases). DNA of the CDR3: TGTGCCAGTAGTATCGTGGGGAGCTCCTACGAGCAGTACTTC. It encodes CASSIVGSSYEQYF.